Listed below are T cell receptor beta chains from one sample, sequenced in a study of blood T cells in healthy people across ages. In TCRdb, the 5' RACE reads were re-called with MiXCR into one record per CDR3 protein. The table shows 650,000 to 1,000,000 distinct CDR3 sequences, with roughly 35% occurring only once. Sequencing was carried out using blood. These receptors were collected from a man between 18 and 29 years old in good health. Both conserved end residues are part of each CDR3. The D gene is left open where the match is weak. Clone size appears in some rows only: once, few, many, or a class for an expanded clone.

J gene,V gene,D gene,clone size,CDR3 DNA,CDR3 protein
TRBJ1-2,TRBV6-5,-,-,TGTGCCAGCAGTTACACACTCAGGGTAAACTATGGCTACACCTTC,CASSYTLRVNYGYTF
TRBJ1-5,TRBV2,-,-,TGTGCCAGTAGTCCACAGGGTTGGCCCCGGCATTTT,CASSPQGWPRHF
TRBJ2-7,TRBV20-1,-,many,TGCAGTGCTAGAGACTATCCCAGCTACGAGCAGTACTTC,CSARDYPSYEQYF
TRBJ2-3,TRBV6-2/TRBV6-3,-,-,TGTGCCAGCAGTACCCCAACACGAGGGGATACGCAGTATTTT,CASSTPTRGDTQYF
TRBJ1-5,TRBV5-5,-,few,TGTGCCAGCAGCCCAGACAGGCGTAGCAATCAGCCCCAGCATTTT,CASSPDRRSNQPQHF
TRBJ2-3,TRBV21-1,-,medium-sized,TGTGCCAGCAGCTTCAAGGCAGGGAGAAGCACAGATACGCAGTATTTT,CASSFKAGRSTDTQYF
TRBJ2-5,TRBV20-1,-,-,TGCAGTGCCGACCAGACTACGGACTACAAAGAGACCCAGTACTTC,CSADQTTDYKETQYF
TRBJ1-1,TRBV25-1,-,-,TGTGCCGGCACCGCCCTTGGGGACACTAAAGCTTTCTTT,CAGTALGDTKAFF
TRBJ2-7,TRBV7-2,TRBD1,-,TGTGCCAGCAGACCGACAGGGTCCTACGAGCAGTACTTC,CASRPTGSYEQYF
TRBJ1-1,TRBV10-2,-,few,TGCGCCAGCAGTGAGTGGACGACGGGCACTGAAGCTTTCTTT,CASSEWTTGTEAFF
TRBJ2-7,TRBV7-2,-,few,TGTGCCAGCAGCTTAGCCCCGGTAAGGGGAGACGAGCAGTACTTC,CASSLAPVRGDEQYF
TRBJ2-1,TRBV4-1,-,few,TGCGCCAGCAGCCAAGAGGATTTATTAAGCTCCTACAATGAGCAGTTCTTC,CASSQEDLLSSYNEQFF
TRBJ2-7,TRBV4-3,TRBD1,-,TGCGCCAGCAGCCAAGATATCGGGACAGGGACCGTGGTGGGCTACGAGCAGTACTTC,CASSQDIGTGTVVGYEQYF
TRBJ1-1,TRBV15,-,-,TGTGCCACCAGCGGTCTGGGAGCTCGCGGAGCTTTCTTT,CATSGLGARGAFF
TRBJ1-2,TRBV20-1,-,medium-sized,TGCAGTGCTTACAATAACTATGGCTACACCTTC,CSAYNNYGYTF
TRBJ2-5,TRBV20-1,TRBD1,-,TGCAGTGCCTACGATGGGACAGGCCAAGAGACCCAGTACTTC,CSAYDGTGQETQYF
TRBJ1-4,TRBV7-6,-,few,TGTGCCAGCAGCTTAGTTGGCGGAAGTAATGAAAAACTGTTTTTT,CASSLVGGSNEKLFF
TRBJ1-5,TRBV12-3/TRBV12-4,-,-,TGTGCCAGCAGTCCCCGGGGGAATAAAATAGCCCAGCATTTT,CASSPRGNKIAQHF
TRBJ2-1,TRBV12-3/TRBV12-4,TRBD1,-,TGTGCCAGCAGTTTAGGGGACAGGGCCCGTTATGAGCAGTTCTTC,CASSLGDRARYEQFF
TRBJ2-1,TRBV13,-,few,TGTGCCAGCAGCTTAGAGGGAACACCCACGGGGGATGAGCAGTTCTTC,CASSLEGTPTGDEQFF
TRBJ2-7,TRBV4-2,-,many,TGTGCCAGCAGCCAGGAGCTAGCGTACGAGCAGTACTTC,CASSQELAYEQYF
TRBJ2-3,TRBV12-3/TRBV12-4,-,-,TGTGCCAGCAGTTTAAACCAGGGAGGAAGCACAGATACGCAGTATTTT,CASSLNQGGSTDTQYF
TRBJ2-2,TRBV5-5,-,-,TGTGCCAGCAGCTTTGTGGGCAGTGTATCCGGGGAGCTGTTTTTT,CASSFVGSVSGELFF